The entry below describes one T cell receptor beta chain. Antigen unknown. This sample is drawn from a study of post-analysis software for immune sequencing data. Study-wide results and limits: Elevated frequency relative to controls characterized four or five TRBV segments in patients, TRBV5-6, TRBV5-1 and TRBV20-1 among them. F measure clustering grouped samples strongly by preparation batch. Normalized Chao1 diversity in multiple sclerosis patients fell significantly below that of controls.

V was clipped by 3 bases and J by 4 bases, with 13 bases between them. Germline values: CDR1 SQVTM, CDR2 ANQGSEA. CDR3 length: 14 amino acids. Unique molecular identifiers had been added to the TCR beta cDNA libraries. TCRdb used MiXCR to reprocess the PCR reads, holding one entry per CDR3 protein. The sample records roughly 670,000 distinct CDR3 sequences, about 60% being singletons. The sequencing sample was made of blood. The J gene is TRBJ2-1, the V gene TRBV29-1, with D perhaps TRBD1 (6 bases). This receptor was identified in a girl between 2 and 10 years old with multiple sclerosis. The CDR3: CSVDAGAEYNEQFF. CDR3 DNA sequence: TGCAGCGTTGATGCAGGGGCGGAGTACAATGAGCAGTTCTTC.